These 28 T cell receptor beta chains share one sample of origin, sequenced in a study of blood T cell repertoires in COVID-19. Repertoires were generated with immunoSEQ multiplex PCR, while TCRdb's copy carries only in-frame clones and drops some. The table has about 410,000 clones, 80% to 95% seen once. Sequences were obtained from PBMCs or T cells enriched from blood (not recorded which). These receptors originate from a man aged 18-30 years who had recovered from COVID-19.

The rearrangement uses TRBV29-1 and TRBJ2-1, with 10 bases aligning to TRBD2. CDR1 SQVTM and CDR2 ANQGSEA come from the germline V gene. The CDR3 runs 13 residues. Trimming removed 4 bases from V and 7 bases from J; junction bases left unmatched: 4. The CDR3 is CSVGLAGVNEQFF. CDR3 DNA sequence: TGCAGCGTTGGCCTAGCGGGAGTTAATGAGCAGTTCTTC.

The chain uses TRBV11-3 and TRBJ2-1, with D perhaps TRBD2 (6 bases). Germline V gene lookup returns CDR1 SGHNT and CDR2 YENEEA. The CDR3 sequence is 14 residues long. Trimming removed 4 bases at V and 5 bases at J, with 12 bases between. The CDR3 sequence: CASSSVAEDNEQFF. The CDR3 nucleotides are TGTGCCAGCAGCTCAGTAGCGGAGGACAATGAGCAGTTCTTC.

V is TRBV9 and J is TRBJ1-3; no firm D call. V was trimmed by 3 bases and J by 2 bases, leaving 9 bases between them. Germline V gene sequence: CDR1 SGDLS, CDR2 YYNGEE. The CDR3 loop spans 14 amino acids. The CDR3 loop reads CASSASAAGNTIYF. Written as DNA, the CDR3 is TGTGCCAGCAGCGCCTCGGCGGCTGGAAACACCATATATTTT.

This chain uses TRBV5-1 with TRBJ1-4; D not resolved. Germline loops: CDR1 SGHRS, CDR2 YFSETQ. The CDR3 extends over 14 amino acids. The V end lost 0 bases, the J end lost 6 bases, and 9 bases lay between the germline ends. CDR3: CASSLGAMDEKLFF. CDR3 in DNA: TGCGCCAGCAGCTTGGGTGCGATGGATGAAAAACTGTTTTTT.

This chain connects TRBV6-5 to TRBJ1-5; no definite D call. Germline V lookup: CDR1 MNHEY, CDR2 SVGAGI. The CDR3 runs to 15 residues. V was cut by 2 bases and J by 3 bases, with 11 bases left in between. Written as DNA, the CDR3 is TGTGCCAGCAGTTACAGTCTTGGCATCAATCAGCCCCAGCATTTT. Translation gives CASSYSLGINQPQHF.

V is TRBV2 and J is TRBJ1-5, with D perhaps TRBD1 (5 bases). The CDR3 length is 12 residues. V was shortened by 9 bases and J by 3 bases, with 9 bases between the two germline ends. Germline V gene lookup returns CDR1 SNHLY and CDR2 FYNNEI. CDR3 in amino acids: CASRQINQPQHF. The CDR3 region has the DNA TGTGCCAGTCGACAGATCAATCAGCCCCAGCATTTT.

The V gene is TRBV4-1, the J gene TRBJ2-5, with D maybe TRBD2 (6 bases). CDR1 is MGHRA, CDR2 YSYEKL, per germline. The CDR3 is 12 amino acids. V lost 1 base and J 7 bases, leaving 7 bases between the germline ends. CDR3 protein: CASSQGRGTQYF. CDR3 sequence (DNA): TGCGCCAGCAGCCAAGGGAGGGGGACCCAGTACTTC.

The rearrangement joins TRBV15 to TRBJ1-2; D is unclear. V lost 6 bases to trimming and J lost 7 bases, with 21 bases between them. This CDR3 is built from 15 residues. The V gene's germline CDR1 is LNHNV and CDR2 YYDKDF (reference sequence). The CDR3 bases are TGTGCCACCAGTATACCTGACATATTATTAGGTGGCTACACCTTC. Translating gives CATSIPDILLGGYTF.

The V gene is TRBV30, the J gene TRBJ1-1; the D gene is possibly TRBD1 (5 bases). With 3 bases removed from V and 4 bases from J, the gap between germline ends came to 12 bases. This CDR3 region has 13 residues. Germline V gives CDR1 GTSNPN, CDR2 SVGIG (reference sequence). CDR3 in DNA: TGTGCCTGGAGGGGTGGCAGGGCCACTGAAGCTTTCTTT. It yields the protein CAWRGGRATEAFF.

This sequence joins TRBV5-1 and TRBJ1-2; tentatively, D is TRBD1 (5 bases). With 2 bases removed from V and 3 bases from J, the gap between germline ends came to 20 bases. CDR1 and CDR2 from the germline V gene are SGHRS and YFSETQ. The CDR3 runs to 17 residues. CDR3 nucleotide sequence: TGCGCCAGCAGCTTAGACAGTAAAAAGCTACCCCACTATGGCTACACCTTC. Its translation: CASSLDSKKLPHYGYTF. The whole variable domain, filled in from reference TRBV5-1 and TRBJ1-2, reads KAGVTQTPRYLIKTRGQQVTLSCSPISGHRSVSWYQQTPGQGLQFLFEYFSETQRNKGNFPGRFSGRQFSNSRSEMNVSTLELGDSALYLCASSLDSKKLPHYGYTFGSGTRLTVV.

CDR3 sequence: CASSLARNQPQHF. CDR3 in DNA: TGTGCCAGCAGCTTAGCCCGGAATCAGCCCCAGCATTTT. This rearrangement joins TRBV7-8 to TRBJ1-5; no firm D call. The germline CDR1 and CDR2 sequences are SGHVS and FQNEAQ. The CDR3 extends over 13 amino acids. Trimming removed 0 bases at V and 4 bases at J, with 4 bases between.

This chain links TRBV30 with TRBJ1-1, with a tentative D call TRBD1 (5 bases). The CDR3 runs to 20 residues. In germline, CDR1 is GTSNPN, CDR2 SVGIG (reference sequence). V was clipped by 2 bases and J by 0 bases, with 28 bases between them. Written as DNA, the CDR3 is TGTGCCTGGAGTACCTGGGGCAGGCCCAAGAAAGGTGTCATGAACACTGAAGCTTTCTTT. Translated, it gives CAWSTWGRPKKGVMNTEAFF.

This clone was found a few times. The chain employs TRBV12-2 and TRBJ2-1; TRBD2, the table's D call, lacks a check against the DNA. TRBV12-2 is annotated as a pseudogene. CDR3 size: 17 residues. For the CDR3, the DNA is TGTGCAAGTCGCTTAGCTCGACTAGCGGGAGAATACAATGAGCAGTTCTTC. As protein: CASRLARLAGEYNEQFF.

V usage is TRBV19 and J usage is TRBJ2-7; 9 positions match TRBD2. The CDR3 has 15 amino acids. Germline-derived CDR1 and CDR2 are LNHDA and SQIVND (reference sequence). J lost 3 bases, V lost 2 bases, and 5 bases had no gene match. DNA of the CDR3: TGTGCCAGTAGTATAAGCCTAGCGGGAATCTACGAGCAGTACTTC. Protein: CASSISLAGIYEQYF.

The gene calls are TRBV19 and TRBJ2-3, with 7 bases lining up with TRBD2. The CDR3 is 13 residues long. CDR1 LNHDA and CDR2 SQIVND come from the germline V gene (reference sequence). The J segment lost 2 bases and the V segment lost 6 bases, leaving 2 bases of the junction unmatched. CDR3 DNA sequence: TGTGCCAGTAGCGGGAGGCCCACAGATACGCAGTATTTT. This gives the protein CASSGRPTDTQYF. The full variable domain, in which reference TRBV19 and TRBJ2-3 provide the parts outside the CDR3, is DGGITQSPKYLFRKEGQNVTLSCEQNLNHDAMYWYRQDPGQGLRLIYYSQIVNDFQKGDIAEGYSVSREKKESFPLTVTSAQKNPTAFYLCASSGRPTDTQYFGPGTRLTVL.

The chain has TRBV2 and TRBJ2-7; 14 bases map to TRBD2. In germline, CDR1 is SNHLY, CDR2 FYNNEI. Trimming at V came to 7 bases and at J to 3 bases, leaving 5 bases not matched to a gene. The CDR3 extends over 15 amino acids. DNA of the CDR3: TGTGCCAGCACTCCGGGACTAGCGGGGGTCTACGAGCAGTACTTC. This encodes CASTPGLAGVYEQYF.

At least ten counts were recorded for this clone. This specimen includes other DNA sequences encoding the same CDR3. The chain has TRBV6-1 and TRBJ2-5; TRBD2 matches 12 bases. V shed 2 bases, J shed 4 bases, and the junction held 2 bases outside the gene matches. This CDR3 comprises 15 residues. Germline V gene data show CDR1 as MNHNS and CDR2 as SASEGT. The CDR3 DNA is TGTGCCAGCAGTGAACTAGCGGGAGGGCCAGAGACCCAGTACTTC. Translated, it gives CASSELAGGPETQYF.

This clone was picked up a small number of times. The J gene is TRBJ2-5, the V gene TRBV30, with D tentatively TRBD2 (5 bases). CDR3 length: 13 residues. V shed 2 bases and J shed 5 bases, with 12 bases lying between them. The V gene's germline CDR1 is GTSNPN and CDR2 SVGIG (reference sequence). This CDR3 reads CAWSSRRRETQYF. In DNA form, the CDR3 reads TGTGCCTGGAGTTCGAGGAGGCGGGAGACCCAGTACTTC.

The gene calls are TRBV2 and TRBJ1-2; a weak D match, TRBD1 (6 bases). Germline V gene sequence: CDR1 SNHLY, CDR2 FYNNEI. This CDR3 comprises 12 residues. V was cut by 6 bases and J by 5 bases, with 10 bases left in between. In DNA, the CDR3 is TGTGCCAGCAGGATGGACAGATATGGCTACACCTTC. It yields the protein CASRMDRYGYTF.

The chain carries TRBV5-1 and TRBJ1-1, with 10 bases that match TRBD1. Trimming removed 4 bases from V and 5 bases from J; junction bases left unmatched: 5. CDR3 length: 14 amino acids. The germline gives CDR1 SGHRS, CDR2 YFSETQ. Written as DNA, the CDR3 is TGCGCCAGCAGCAGTCGACAGGGGGCGACTGAAGCTTTCTTT. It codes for CASSSRQGATEAFF.

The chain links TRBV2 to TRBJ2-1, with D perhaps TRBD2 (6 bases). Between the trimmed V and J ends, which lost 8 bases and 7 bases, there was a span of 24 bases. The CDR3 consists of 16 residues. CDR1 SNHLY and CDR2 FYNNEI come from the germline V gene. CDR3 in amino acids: CASLFSAAPGGNEQFF. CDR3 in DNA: TGTGCCAGCCTTTTCTCGGCAGCCCCTGGGGGGAATGAGCAGTTCTTC.

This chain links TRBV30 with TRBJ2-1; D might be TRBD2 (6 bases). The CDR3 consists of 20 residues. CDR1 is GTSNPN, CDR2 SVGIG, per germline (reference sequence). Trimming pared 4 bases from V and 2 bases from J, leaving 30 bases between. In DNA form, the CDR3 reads TGTGCCTGGATGCCGCGGGGAGGTTTCCTAACTTCCAAAACCTACAATGAGCAGTTCTTC. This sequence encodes CAWMPRGGFLTSKTYNEQFF.

The CDR3: CASSRNTGSTNEKLFF. The CDR3 region has the DNA TGTGCCAGCAGTCGCAACACAGGGTCAACTAATGAAAAACTGTTTTTT. The V gene is TRBV28, the J gene TRBJ1-4; D perhaps matches TRBD1 (6 bases). Trimming left V 5 bases short and J 0 bases short, with 13 bases between. The CDR3 covers 16 residues. Germline CDR1 MDHEN, CDR2 SYDVKM.

CDR3 loop: CASSEPGERKLFF. The CDR3 bases are TGTGCCAGCAGTGAACCGGGGGAAAGAAAACTGTTTTTT. This chain joins TRBV6-1 and TRBJ1-4; the D gene is possibly TRBD1 (5 bases). Germline CDR1 MNHNS, CDR2 SASEGT. The CDR3 covers 13 residues. V was clipped by 2 bases and J by 10 bases, with 11 bases between them.

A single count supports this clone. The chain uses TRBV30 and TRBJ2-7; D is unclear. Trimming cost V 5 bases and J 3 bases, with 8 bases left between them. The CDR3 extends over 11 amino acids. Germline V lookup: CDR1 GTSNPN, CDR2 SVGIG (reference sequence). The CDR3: CAWAVLYEQYF. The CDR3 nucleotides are TGTGCCTGGGCGGTTCTCTACGAGCAGTACTTC.

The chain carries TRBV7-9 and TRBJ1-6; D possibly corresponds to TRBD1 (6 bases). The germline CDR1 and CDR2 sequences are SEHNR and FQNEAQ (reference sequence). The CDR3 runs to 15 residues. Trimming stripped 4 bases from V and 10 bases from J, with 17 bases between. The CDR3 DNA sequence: TGTGCCAGCAGCTCCTTGACAGGAGATCGCTCACCCCTCCACTTT. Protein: CASSSLTGDRSPLHF. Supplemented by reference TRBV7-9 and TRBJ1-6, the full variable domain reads DTGVSQNPRHKITKRGQNVTFRCDPISEHNRLYWYRQTLGQGPEFLTYFQNEAQLEKSRLLSDRFSAERPKGSFSTLEIQRTEQGDSAMYLCASSSLTGDRSPLHFGNGTRLTVT.

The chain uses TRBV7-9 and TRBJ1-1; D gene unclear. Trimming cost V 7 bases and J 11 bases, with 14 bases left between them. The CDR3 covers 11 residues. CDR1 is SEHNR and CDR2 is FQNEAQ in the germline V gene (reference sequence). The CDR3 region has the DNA TGTGCCAGCACCCCCGGGGTAATGGCTTTCTTT. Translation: CASTPGVMAFF.

The CDR3 region has the DNA TGTGCCAGCAGCTGGGAGACAGGGGGCGAGCAGTACTTC. Translated: CASSWETGGEQYF. The chain joins TRBV7-2 to TRBJ2-7, with 9 bases that match TRBD1. The CDR3 totals 13 residues. The V segment lost 4 bases and the J segment 6 bases; nucleotides outside the gene matches: 4. Germline V gives CDR1 SGHTA, CDR2 FQGNSA.